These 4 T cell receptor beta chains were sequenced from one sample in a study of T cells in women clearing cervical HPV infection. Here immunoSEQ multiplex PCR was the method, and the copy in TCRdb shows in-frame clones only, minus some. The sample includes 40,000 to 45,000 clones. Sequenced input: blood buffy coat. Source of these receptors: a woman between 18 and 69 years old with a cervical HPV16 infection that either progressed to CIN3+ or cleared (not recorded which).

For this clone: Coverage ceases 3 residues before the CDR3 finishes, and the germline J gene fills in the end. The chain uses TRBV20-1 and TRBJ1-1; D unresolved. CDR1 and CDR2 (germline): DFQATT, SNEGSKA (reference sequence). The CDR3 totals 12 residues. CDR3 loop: CSARLVVSRAFF. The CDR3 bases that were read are TGCAGTGCTAGGCTGGTGGTATCGCGA.

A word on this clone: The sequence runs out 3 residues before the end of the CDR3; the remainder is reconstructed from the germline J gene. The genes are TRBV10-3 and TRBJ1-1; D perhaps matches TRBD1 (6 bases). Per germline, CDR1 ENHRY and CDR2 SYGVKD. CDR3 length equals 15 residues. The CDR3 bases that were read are TGTGCCATCAGTGAGTCGAGAGGGGGGGCAAACGAA. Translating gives CAISESRGGANE. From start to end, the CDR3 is CAISESRGGANEAFF.

CDR3 DNA, as far as it was read: TGTGCCAGCAGCCCTGGCGGGGGGGCCTACGAG. Translation: CASSPGGGAYE. The complete CDR3 protein is CASSPGGGAYEQYF. The chain joins TRBV7-3 to TRBJ2-7; TRBD2 matches 9 bases. The read stops 3 residues short of the end of the CDR3; the missing end is completed from the germline J gene. Germline CDR1 reads SGHTA; CDR2 reads FQGTGA. This CDR3 is 14 amino acids long. The junction had 4 bases not matched to a gene; V was cut back by 5 bases and J by 2 bases.

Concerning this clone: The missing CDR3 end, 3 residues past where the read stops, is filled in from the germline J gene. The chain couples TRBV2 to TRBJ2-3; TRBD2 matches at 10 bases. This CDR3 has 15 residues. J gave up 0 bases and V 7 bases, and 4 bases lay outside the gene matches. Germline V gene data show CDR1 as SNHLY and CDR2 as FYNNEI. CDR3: CASTLAGGSTDTQYF. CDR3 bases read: TGTGCCAGCACCTTAGCGGGGGGAAGCACAGATACG.